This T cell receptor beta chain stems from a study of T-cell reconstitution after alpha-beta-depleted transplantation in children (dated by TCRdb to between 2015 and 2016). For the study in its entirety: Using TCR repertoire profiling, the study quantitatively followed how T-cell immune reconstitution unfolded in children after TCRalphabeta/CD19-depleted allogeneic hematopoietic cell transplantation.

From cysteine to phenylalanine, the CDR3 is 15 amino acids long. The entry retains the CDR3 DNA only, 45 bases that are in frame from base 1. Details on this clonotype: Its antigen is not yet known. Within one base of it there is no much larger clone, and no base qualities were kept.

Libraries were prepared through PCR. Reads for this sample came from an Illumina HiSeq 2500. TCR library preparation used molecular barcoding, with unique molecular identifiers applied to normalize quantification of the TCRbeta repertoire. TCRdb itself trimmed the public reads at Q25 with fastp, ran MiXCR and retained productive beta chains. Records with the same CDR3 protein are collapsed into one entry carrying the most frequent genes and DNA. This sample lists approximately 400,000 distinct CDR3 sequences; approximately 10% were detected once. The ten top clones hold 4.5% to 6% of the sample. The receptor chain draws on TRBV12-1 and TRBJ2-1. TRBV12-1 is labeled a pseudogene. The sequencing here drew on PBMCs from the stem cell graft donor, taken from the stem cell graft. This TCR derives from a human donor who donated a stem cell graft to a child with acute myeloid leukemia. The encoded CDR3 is CASSSRLGDYNEQFF. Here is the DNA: TGTGCCAGCAGCTCCAGGCTTGGGGACTACAATGAGCAGTTCTTC.